The 25 T cell receptor beta chains in this list originate from one sample, sequenced in a study of blood T cell repertoires in COVID-19. The data were produced by immunoSEQ multiplex PCR, yet TCRdb's version contains in-frame clones alone and is incomplete. The repertoire holds some 270,000 clones, with roughly 89% as singletons. Sequencing used PBMCs or T cells enriched from blood (not recorded which). These receptors all stem from a woman aged 40 to 49 who had recovered from COVID-19.

This chain links TRBV18 with TRBJ2-3; D call uncertain. The CDR3 sequence is 13 residues long. Germline V lookup: CDR1 KGHSH, CDR2 LQKENI. V lost 6 bases and J 4 bases, leaving 11 bases between the germline ends. This CDR3 reads CASSDLAADTQYF. In DNA, the CDR3 is TGTGCCAGCTCCGACCTGGCGGCAGATACGCAGTATTTT.

The V gene is TRBV5-1, the J gene TRBJ1-3; D unclear. In germline, CDR1 is SGHRS, CDR2 YFSETQ. The CDR3 totals 17 residues. Trimming cost V 2 bases and J 0 bases, with 15 bases left between them. The CDR3 bases are TGCGCCAGCAGCTTATCTCTCAGCGGAGACTCTGGAAACACCATATATTTT. Translating gives CASSLSLSGDSGNTIYF.

CDR3 in amino acids: CASSASGTGFNEQYF. CDR3 in DNA: TGCGCCAGCAGCGCTTCCGGGACAGGGTTTAACGAGCAGTACTTC. The chain links TRBV5-1 to TRBJ2-7, with 9 bases lining up with TRBD1. Germline values: CDR1 SGHRS, CDR2 YFSETQ. With 4 bases clipped from V and 5 bases from J, the junction kept 10 bases outside the gene matches. The CDR3 has 15 residues.

J is TRBJ2-5 and V is TRBV5-1; TRBD1 aligns across 8 bases. Germline assignment: CDR1 SGHRS and CDR2 YFSETQ. V trimming: 5 bases; J trimming: 1 base; junction bases outside the gene matches: 4. CDR3 length: 14 amino acids. The CDR3: CASSKQGAQETQYF. As DNA, the CDR3 is TGCGCCAGCAGTAAGCAGGGGGCCCAAGAGACCCAGTACTTC. Complete variable domain (other parts from reference TRBV5-1 and TRBJ2-5): KAGVTQTPRYLIKTRGQQVTLSCSPISGHRSVSWYQQTPGQGLQFLFEYFSETQRNKGNFPGRFSGRQFSNSRSEMNVSTLELGDSALYLCASSKQGAQETQYFGPGTRLLVL.

This clone was counted once. The chain has TRBV5-1 and TRBJ2-1; D unclear. The CDR3 has 16 residues. Germline V gene sequence: CDR1 SGHRS, CDR2 YFSETQ. V was pared by 5 bases and J by 2 bases, with 17 bases between. CDR3 residues: CASSIDIPLTYNEQFF. The CDR3 DNA follows: TGCGCCAGCAGTATCGACATCCCCCTTACCTACAATGAGCAGTTCTTC.

The gene calls are TRBV15 and TRBJ2-7; 7 bases agree with TRBD1. The CDR3 runs to 16 residues. Germline CDR1 LNHNV, CDR2 YYDKDF (reference sequence). V lost 5 bases and J lost 2; bases outside the gene matches: 12. CDR3 amino acids: CATSGKDRTLTYEQYF. The CDR3 region has the DNA TGTGCCACCAGCGGAAAGGACAGGACCCTCACCTACGAGCAGTACTTC. The variable domain in full, completed from reference TRBV15 and TRBJ2-7, reads DAMVIQNPRYQVTQFGKPVTLSCSQTLNHNVMYWYQQKSSQAPKLLFHYYDKDFNNEADTPDNFQSRRPNTSFCFLDIRSPGLGDTAMYLCATSGKDRTLTYEQYFGPGTRLTVT.

V is TRBV7-9 and J is TRBJ2-2; D is perhaps TRBD2 (7 bases). CDR1 and CDR2 from the germline V gene are SEHNR and FQNEAQ (reference sequence). The CDR3 loop spans 16 amino acids. V was cut by 6 bases and J by 5 bases, with 19 bases left in between. The CDR3 sequence is CASRAPGGHRTGELFF. Written as DNA, the CDR3 is TGTGCCAGCAGGGCCCCGGGGGGACATCGAACCGGGGAGCTGTTTTTT.

CDR3 in DNA: TGTGCCTGGAGTGTATCCATGAATCAGCCCCAGCATTTT. This gives the protein CAWSVSMNQPQHF. V is TRBV30 and J is TRBJ1-5; D remains unclear. CDR1 GTSNPN and CDR2 SVGIG come from the germline V gene (reference sequence). Trimming stripped 0 bases from V and 4 bases from J, with 7 bases between. This CDR3 region has 13 residues.

The V call is TRBV4-1, the J call TRBJ2-1; 13 positions match TRBD2. The germline gives CDR1 MGHRA, CDR2 YSYEKL. The V gene end was trimmed by 2 bases and the J gene end by 0 bases; junction bases not matched to a gene: 16. This CDR3 contains 22 residues. The CDR3: CASSQYYFPLAGGPISYNEQFF. CDR3 coding DNA: TGCGCCAGCAGCCAATATTATTTCCCACTAGCGGGAGGGCCTATCTCCTACAATGAGCAGTTCTTC.

This rearrangement joins TRBV21-1 to TRBJ2-5; the table's D gene call, TRBD2, was not cross checked with the DNA. TRBV21-1 is annotated as a pseudogene. CDR3 length: 19 amino acids. The CDR3 sequence: CASTQWPRTSGIGQETQYF. CDR3 nucleotide sequence: TGTGCCAGCACTCAATGGCCGAGGACTAGCGGGATTGGGCAAGAGACCCAGTACTTC.

The V call is TRBV27, the J call TRBJ2-7; D is unclear. The CDR3 extends over 13 amino acids. With 0 bases removed from V and 6 bases from J, the gap between germline ends came to 9 bases. The germline CDR1 and CDR2 sequences are MNHEY and SMNVEV (reference sequence). The CDR3 region is CASSLSALGEQYF. The CDR3 nucleotides read TGTGCCAGCAGTTTATCTGCCCTAGGCGAGCAGTACTTC.

The V and J genes are TRBV29-1 and TRBJ1-2, with D maybe TRBD1 (6 bases). The germline V and J ends were trimmed by 4 bases and 3 bases, with 30 bases remaining between them. This CDR3 comprises 19 residues. Looked up from germline, CDR1 is SQVTM and CDR2 is ANQGSEA. CDR3 region: CSVATFSSTGYLLDYGYTF. CDR3 nucleotide sequence: TGCAGCGTTGCAACATTTAGTAGTACAGGGTATCTCCTTGACTATGGCTACACCTTC.

The chain is built from TRBV5-1 and TRBJ2-7, with TRBD1 matching 7 bases. V shed 4 bases, J shed 3 bases, and the junction held 7 bases outside the gene matches. The CDR3 is 14 amino acids. CDR1 SGHRS and CDR2 YFSETQ come from the germline V gene. Here the CDR3 DNA reads TGCGCCAGCAGCATGGGACAGTCAGACTACGAGCAGTACTTC. This gives the protein CASSMGQSDYEQYF.

V and J are TRBV3-1 (or the pseudogene TRBV3-2) and TRBJ2-2; D is perhaps TRBD1 (7 bases). The length of the CDR3 is 15 residues. V was cut by 4 bases and J by 3 bases, with 12 bases left in between. Germline V gene data show CDR1 as LGHDT and CDR2 as YNNKEL (reference sequence). CDR3 amino acids: CASSPDRDYTGELFF. Written as DNA, the CDR3 is TGTGCCAGCAGCCCTGACAGGGACTACACCGGGGAGCTGTTTTTT.

The chain combines TRBV1 with TRBJ1-4; the table's D call TRBD1 went unverified against the DNA. TRBV1 is a pseudogene locus. The CDR3 loop spans 18 amino acids. In nucleotides, the CDR3 is TGCACCAGCAGCCAAGAACGGGACAGGGGGCGCACTAATGAAAAACTGTTTTTT. Translating it yields CTSSQERDRGRTNEKLFF.

The chain links TRBV2 to TRBJ1-1; 9 bases fit TRBD1. Germline CDR1 is SNHLY and CDR2 is FYNNEI. V was pared by 9 bases and J by 4 bases, with 3 bases of the junction left unmatched. The CDR3 runs 12 residues. DNA for the CDR3: TGTGCCAGGGGACAGGGCAGCACTGAAGCTTTCTTT. Residues: CARGQGSTEAFF.

This clone was counted a single time. The genes are TRBV9 and TRBJ2-2, with 7 bases lining up with TRBD1. Per the germline V gene, CDR1 is SGDLS and CDR2 is YYNGEE. The CDR3 consists of 14 residues. J lost 13 bases, V lost 3 bases, and 12 bases had no gene match. CDR3 bases: TGTGCCAGCAGCGCGCCCTCCGACAGGGTTTGGCTGTTTTTT. Translated, it gives CASSAPSDRVWLFF. The full variable domain, rest sourced from reference TRBV9 and TRBJ2-2, is DSGVTQTPKHLITATGQRVTLRCSPRSGDLSVYWYQQSLDQGLQFLIQYYNGEERAKGNILERFSAQQFPDLHSELNLSSLELGDSALYFCASSAPSDRVWLFFGEGSRLTVL.

The genes are TRBV11-1 and TRBJ1-4; D is ambiguous. Germline CDR1 and CDR2: SGHAT and FQDESV (reference sequence). The V gene lost 4 bases and the J gene lost 5 bases, with 11 bases spanning the gap. CDR3 size: 14 residues. CDR3 amino acids: CASSSGSQNEKLFF. In DNA form, the CDR3 reads TGTGCCAGCAGCTCGGGGAGTCAGAATGAAAAACTGTTTTTT.

The chain is built from TRBV7-2 and TRBJ2-7; TRBD2 matches at 8 bases. The CDR3 has 14 amino acids. Per the germline V gene, CDR1 is SGHTA and CDR2 is FQGNSA. V shed 3 bases and J 3 bases; nucleotides not matched to a gene: 4. This CDR3 is CASSFYSGNYEQYF. The CDR3 nucleotides read TGTGCCAGCAGCTTTTATAGCGGGAACTACGAGCAGTACTTC.

This chain joins TRBV7-2 and TRBJ1-1; D unresolved. The CDR3 sequence is 15 residues long. Germline values: CDR1 SGHTA, CDR2 FQGNSA. The ends were cut back, 5 bases at V and 6 bases at J, with 19 bases in the middle. CDR3: CASSGRYSQGPEAFF. In nucleotides, the CDR3 is TGTGCCAGCAGCGGTCGATACAGTCAAGGCCCTGAAGCTTTCTTT.

The rearrangement uses TRBV5-1 and TRBJ1-6; the match to TRBD1 covers 7 bases. Germline V gene sequence: CDR1 SGHRS, CDR2 YFSETQ. V shed 2 bases, J shed 7 bases, and the junction held 12 bases outside the gene matches. The CDR3 loop spans 17 amino acids. The CDR3 reads CASSLTSSAGGNSPLHF. The CDR3 nucleotides read TGCGCCAGCAGCTTAACCTCGAGCGCAGGGGGGAATTCACCCCTCCACTTT.

This rearrangement joins TRBV5-4 to TRBJ1-2; 11 bases fit TRBD1. The CDR3 totals 15 residues. With 3 bases clipped from V and 7 bases from J, the junction kept 8 bases outside the gene matches. Germline CDR1 reads SGHNT; CDR2 reads YYREEE (reference sequence). In DNA form, the CDR3 reads TGTGCCAGCAGCTGGGGGACAGGGGGAGTTAGTGGCTACACCTTC. Its translation: CASSWGTGGVSGYTF.

The chain combines TRBV7-3 with TRBJ2-1; 8 bases are shared with TRBD2. V trimming: 3 bases; J trimming: 4 bases; junction bases outside the gene matches: 5. The CDR3 sequence is 15 residues long. The germline gives CDR1 SGHTA, CDR2 FQGTGA. CDR3 in amino acids: CASSLSAGVYNEQFF. CDR3 bases: TGTGCCAGCAGCTTGTCAGCGGGGGTTTACAATGAGCAGTTCTTC.

The chain is built from TRBV6-6 and TRBJ1-6; D perhaps matches TRBD1 (5 bases). CDR1 MNHNY and CDR2 SVGAGI come from the germline V gene (reference sequence). Deletions cut 6 bases from V and 7 bases from J, with 19 bases between. CDR3 length: 16 residues. CDR3 protein: CASSLNRSRRNSPLHF. In nucleotides, the CDR3 is TGTGCCAGCAGCCTTAACAGGTCGAGAAGAAATTCACCCCTCCACTTT.

This clone is a singleton in its sample. The same CDR3 can be traced to other DNA sequences in this sample. The V call is TRBV2, the J call TRBJ1-3; D remains unclear. The CDR3 is 14 amino acids. Germline CDR1 SNHLY, CDR2 FYNNEI. V lost 3 bases and J lost 4, with 10 bases in between. The CDR3 bases are TGTGCCAGCAGTGAGCGGTTCTCCGGAAACACCATATATTTT. It is translated as CASSERFSGNTIYF.